Reported below is one T cell receptor beta chain. The junction differs from germline at one of its ends, possibly a read error. TCRdb's copy holds only in-frame clones and misses some; the assay was immunoSEQ multiplex PCR. The sample carries about 9,900 clones, about 82% recorded once. The data belong to a study of tumor T cells in aggressive B-cell lymphoma. The length of the CDR3 is 11 residues. CDR1 SGHVT and CDR2 SQSDAQ come from the germline V gene. The sequenced sample was tumor tissue. This chain uses TRBV7-4 with TRBJ2-7; 12 bases fit TRBD1. The sequence came from an adult with diffuse large B cell lymphoma. CDR3 loop: CASSPGTGGSF. CDR3 sequence (DNA): TGTGCCAGCAGCCCCGGGACAGGGGGCTCCTTC.